Included here is one TCR beta chain sequence, with context. Its antigen target is currently unknown. No base quality values were provided; no much bigger clone lies one nucleotide off. The CDR3 regions of human TCRbeta chains were analyzed by immunosequencing. The authors' pipeline ran thus. TCRs in the repertoires were compared against a reference library of SARS-CoV-2-specific TCRs that had been generated with the MIRA antigen-specificity platform. Breadth was defined as the fraction of unique TCRs that were SARS-CoV-2-associated, and depth was defined as the fraction of total T cells that were SARS-CoV-2-associated. Using the MIRA data, each spike-specific TCR was assigned both to the spike region to which the TCR was reactive and to a CD4 or CD8 class. Log10-transformed breadth and depth values were compared by one-way ANOVA with Sidak's multiple comparisons tests. TCRdb stores this immuneACCESS table with in-frame sequences only. Part of the clones is absent; in the studies checked, under half of the shortfall reflects unresolved V genes, and no reason is known for the rest. V and J calls and clone size are given by that table; D and trimming were obtained from the DNA. Within this sample are some 150,000 clones, with 90% to 95% of them counted one time only. Together, the top ten hold under 2% of the sample.

Reading the label with the study, this specimen's time point is: baseline before first vaccination. Samples from vaccinated people were obtained from the UK trials COV001 and COV002, which included a single-blind randomized controlled phase 2/3 trial of AZD1222 (ChAdOx1 nCoV-19) in healthy adults. For TCRbeta chain sequencing, PBMC samples from trial participants were taken at day 0 and at day 28 after the second dose. From the germline V gene, CDR1 is SGDLS and CDR2 is YYNGEE. The CDR3 runs 14 amino acids, cysteine and phenylalanine included. Of all the DNA, just the CDR3 is kept, 42 bases in frame from base 1. V is pruned by 4 bases and J by 4 bases, leaving 4 bases of the junction without a gene match. These data originate in a study of T cell responses to AZD1222 COVID-19 vaccine (dated by TCRdb to about 2021). Looking at the study overall: AZD1222 recipients whose second dose came at about 4 weeks and those whose second dose came at about 12 weeks were combined into one group, since spike-specific TCR depth and breadth did not differ between the two schedules. Trial participants were enrolled into age subgroups of 18-55, 56-69 and 70-plus years, which contained approximately 150, 28 and 58 TCR-sequenced participants, respectively. A total of approximately 240 trial participants underwent TCR sequencing, of whom 200 to 220 received two doses of AZD1222 and some 26 received two doses of the MenACWY control vaccine. The full study reports these points: Conclusions about previously exposed vaccinees are limited because only six or seven AZD1222 recipients were SARS-CoV-2 seropositive at baseline. Most participants were white British and females outnumbered males, and the authors suggested that clonal diversity may have been underestimated. Because no day 14 peak-response samples were available, repertoires were characterized only after the peak T cell response. The whole spike protein was spanned by vaccine-associated CD4 TCRs, and dominant responses were seen in regions 160-218 and 743-854. Spike-specific TCR breadth and depth rose significantly after two AZD1222 doses compared with day 0 and with MenACWY recipients. The 56-69-year group was small, and its depth increase did not reach significance, likely because of low power. Reportedly, almost half of the unique spike-specific TCRs recognized epitopes lying outside the regions that are mutated in the B.1.351 and B.1.1.7 variants.

The rearrangement joined TRBV9 to TRBJ2-7; 11 junctional bases match TRBD2. The source is an adult in good health. Sequenced here: peripheral blood, sampled on day 0 of AZD1222 vaccination. Read as DNA, the sequence is TGTGCCAGCAGCAGAGGACTAGCGGGTTACGAGCAGTACTTC. Translated, it reads CASSRGLAGYEQYF.